This TCR beta chain stems from a study of shared T cell receptors in the human thymus (dated by TCRdb to the early 2020s). Background on the whole study: The study examined how self-reactive, shared T-cell receptor alpha chains are generated in the human thymus.

The junction shows trimming of 2 bases on V and 7 bases on J, plus 8 bases between the germline ends. The germline V gene encodes CDR1 LGHNA and CDR2 YSLEER. The CDR3 covers 13 residues, taking in both the cysteine and the phenylalanine. Of all the DNA, just the CDR3 is kept, 39 bases in frame from base 1. Library prep was done by the immunoSEQ multiplex PCR assay. Not all clones reach the TCRdb copy of this immuneACCESS table, which keeps in-frame sequences only. Checked studies attribute under half of the gap to unresolved V genes and leave the rest unexplained. The table for this sample lists hundreds of thousands of clones; 78% of them were counted only once. Jointly, the top ten make up more than 0.01% of the sample. Points on this clone: Its antigen has not been determined. No per-base quality is available; no much larger clone lies one base away.

A further study also used this sample, focusing on human thymus T cells. The second paper states: Immunologically healthy infants undergoing open corrective cardiac surgery for congenital heart defects in Finland were used as donors. Thymus tissue was obtained as surgical resects removed during corrective cardiac surgery. Both the thymic and the peripheral blood repertoires appeared to show biased V and J gene segment usage. The related research found that thymic TCR repertoires overlapped highly between unrelated individuals. TCR alpha and beta repertoires from about 8 infant thymus samples and a few related peripheral blood samples were characterized in the study. The infant donors were about 7 to 244 days old, and the cohort included six or seven males and a couple of females. Thymocytes were mechanically released from the tissue and were stored as pellets of about 8.5-31 million cells at -70 degrees C. A QIAsymphony instrument was used to extract genomic DNA from frozen cell pellets. The immunoSEQ multiplex PCR assay was used to amplify the TCRB and TCRAD loci from a standardized quantity of quality-controlled genomic DNA. The amplicons spanned the V(D)J region and were long enough to cover the CDR3 and allow V and J genes to be identified. Amplicon sequencing was performed on an Illumina platform through the commercial immunoSEQ service. Primer bias and sequencing errors were corrected using previously described methods, and TCRAD and TCRB definitions followed the IMGT database. immunoSEQ Analyzer 3.0 and VDJTools were used for repertoire analysis, which covered basic statistics, V/J segment usage, diversity estimates, rarefaction and pairwise overlap. Chao1, ChaoE, Efron-Thisted, Shannon and inverse Simpson indices were used to estimate diversity, which was also estimated on datasets down-sampled to the smallest sample. Repertoire overlap was determined by strict matching of CDR3 nucleotide sequence, V gene and J gene, and Jaccard-based multidimensional scaling clustering was applied. On average, around 810,000 unique TCRB clonotypes were obtained from thymus samples, compared with around 78,000 from blood samples.

The V and J genes are TRBV4-3 and TRBJ1-4; there is no confident call for the D gene. The sequence was collected from a boy less than two years old with a congenital heart defect. Donor details come from another sample of the same person, matched by shared clones. The sample taken for sequencing was thymocytes. The CDR3 sequence is CASSQTGGEKLFF. The nucleotide sequence reads TGCGCCAGCAGCCAAACGGGTGGTGAAAAACTGTTTTTT.